This T cell receptor (beta chain) derives from a study of T cells in narcolepsy. Sequencing was performed with immunoSEQ multiplex PCR; in TCRdb, only in-frame clones are kept and a portion is missing. In the table there are some 15,000 clones, around 86% of which are singletons. The J segment lost 2 bases and the V segment lost 1 base, leaving 4 bases of the junction unmatched. The CDR3 spans 15 residues. Germline CDR1 GTSNPN, CDR2 SVGIG (reference sequence). Sequenced: memory (CD45RA-) CD4+ T cells from blood. This TCR was sampled from a human donor in good health. V gene TRBV30 combines with J gene TRBJ1-1, with 10 bases identical to TRBD1. CDR3 DNA: TGTGCCTGGAGTGCTCGGACAGGGGGAAACACTGAAGCTTTCTTT. It is translated as CAWSARTGGNTEAFF.